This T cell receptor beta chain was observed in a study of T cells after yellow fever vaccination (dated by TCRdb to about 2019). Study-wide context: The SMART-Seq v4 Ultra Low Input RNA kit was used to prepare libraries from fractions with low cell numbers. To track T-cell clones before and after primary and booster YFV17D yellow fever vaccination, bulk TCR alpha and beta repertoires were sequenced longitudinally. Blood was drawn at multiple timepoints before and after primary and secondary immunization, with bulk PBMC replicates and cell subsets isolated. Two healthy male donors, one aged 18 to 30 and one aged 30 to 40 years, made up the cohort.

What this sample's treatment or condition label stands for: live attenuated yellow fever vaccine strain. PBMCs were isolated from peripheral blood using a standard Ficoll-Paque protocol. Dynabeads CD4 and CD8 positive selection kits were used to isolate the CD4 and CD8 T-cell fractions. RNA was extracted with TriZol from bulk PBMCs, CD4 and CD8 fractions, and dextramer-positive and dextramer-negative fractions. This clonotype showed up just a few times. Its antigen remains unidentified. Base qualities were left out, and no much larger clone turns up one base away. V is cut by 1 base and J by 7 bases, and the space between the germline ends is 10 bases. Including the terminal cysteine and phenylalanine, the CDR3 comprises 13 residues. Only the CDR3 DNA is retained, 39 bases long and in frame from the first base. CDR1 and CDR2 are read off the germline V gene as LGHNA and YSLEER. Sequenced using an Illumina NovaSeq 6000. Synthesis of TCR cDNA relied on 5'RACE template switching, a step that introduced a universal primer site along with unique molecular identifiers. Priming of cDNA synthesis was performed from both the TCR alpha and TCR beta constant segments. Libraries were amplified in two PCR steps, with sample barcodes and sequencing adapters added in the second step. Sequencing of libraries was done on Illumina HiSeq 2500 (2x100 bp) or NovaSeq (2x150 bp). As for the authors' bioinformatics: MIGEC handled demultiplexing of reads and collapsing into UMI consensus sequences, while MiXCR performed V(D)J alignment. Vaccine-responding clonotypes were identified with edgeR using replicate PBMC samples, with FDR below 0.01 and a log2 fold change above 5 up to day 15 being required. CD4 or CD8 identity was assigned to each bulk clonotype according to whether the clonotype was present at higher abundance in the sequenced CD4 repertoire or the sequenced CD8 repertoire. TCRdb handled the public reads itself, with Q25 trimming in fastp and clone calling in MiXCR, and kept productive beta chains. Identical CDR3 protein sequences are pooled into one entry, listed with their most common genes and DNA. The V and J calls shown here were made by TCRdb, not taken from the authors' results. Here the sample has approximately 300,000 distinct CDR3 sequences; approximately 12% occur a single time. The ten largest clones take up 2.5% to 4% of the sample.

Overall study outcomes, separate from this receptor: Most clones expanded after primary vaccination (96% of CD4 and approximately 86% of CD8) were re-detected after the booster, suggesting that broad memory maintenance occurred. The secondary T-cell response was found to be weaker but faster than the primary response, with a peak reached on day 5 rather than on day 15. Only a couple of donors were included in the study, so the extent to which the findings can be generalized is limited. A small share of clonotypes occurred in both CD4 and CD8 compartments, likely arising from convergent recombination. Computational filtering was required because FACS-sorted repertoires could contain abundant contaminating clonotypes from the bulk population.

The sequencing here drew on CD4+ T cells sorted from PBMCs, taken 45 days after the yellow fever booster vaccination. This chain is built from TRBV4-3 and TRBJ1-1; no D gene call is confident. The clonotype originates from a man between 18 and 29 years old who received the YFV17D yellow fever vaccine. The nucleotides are TGCGCCAGCAGCCAAGCCCAGAAGGGTGAAGCTTTCTTT. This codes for CASSQAQKGEAFF.